This T cell receptor (beta chain) was identified in a study of cytomegalovirus exposure and HLA in healthy donors. CDR1 SGHRS and CDR2 YFSETQ come from the germline V gene. The CDR3 sequence is 15 residues long. J lost 5 bases, V lost 4 bases, and 11 bases had no gene match. PCR employed 60 Vbeta and 13 Jbeta primers. TCRdb keeps only in-frame clones here, not all; method: immunoSEQ multiplex PCR. The sample has around 210,000 clones, roughly 77% seen once. The study's findings and limits: In all likelihood, a cluster of highly shared sequence variants was a sequencing artifact. A later analysis showed HLA-associated TCR beta chains outstripping equally common others in clonal expansion.

On this clone: Its antigen remains unknown.

Material for sequencing was PBMCs. The genes are TRBV5-1 and TRBJ2-7; 8 bases align to TRBD1. This clonotype originated in a male donor in good health and CMV-seropositive. The CDR3 coding sequence is TGCGCCAGCAGCGTAACGACAGGGGCCCCTGACGAGCAGTACTTC. It is translated as CASSVTTGAPDEQYF.